The 21 T cell receptor beta chains below all came from one sample that was sequenced in a study of cytomegalovirus exposure and HLA in healthy donors (dated by TCRdb to 2015 to 2018). The method was the immunoSEQ multiplex PCR assay. For the multiplex PCR, a mixture combining 60 forward primers for TCR Vbeta segments and 13 reverse primers for TCR Jbeta segments was used. TCRdb took this table from immuneACCESS and kept in-frame rearrangements with V and J called. Such tables lack part of the clones; where checked against another copy, unresolved V genes explain under half of the gap, and the rest is unexplained. For this sample the table gives approximately 110,000 clones, of which 15% were detected only once. Roughly 2% of the sample is in the top ten clones. The specimen sequenced was PBMCs. The receptor source for this set is a woman aged 18-29 years in good health and CMV-seronegative.

This clone has a handful of counts. V and J are TRBV28 and TRBJ1-2; D is possibly TRBD1 (6 bases). This CDR3 is 13 amino acids long. The germline CDR1 and CDR2 sequences are MDHEN and SYDVKM. The V end was cut by 6 bases, the J end by 2 bases, with 10 bases between. The DNA of the CDR3 is TGTGCCAGCAGGGACAGTTTAAACTATGGCTACACCTTC. This sequence encodes CASRDSLNYGYTF.

This clone was observed a handful of times. This chain joins TRBV5-6 and TRBJ2-3; 7 bases align to TRBD2. CDR3 length equals 15 residues. Unmatched junction bases numbered 12, after V lost 6 bases and J lost 5 bases. The germline CDR1 and CDR2 sequences are SGHDT and YYEEEE. The CDR3 DNA reads TGTGCCAGCATCCCCTTGGGGGGGGTTGGAGATACGCAGTATTTT. Amino acid sequence: CASIPLGGVGDTQYF.

The chain combines TRBV30 with TRBJ2-6; 9 nucleotides agree with TRBD1. V dropped 2 bases and J dropped 0; count of bases not matched to a gene: 8. Germline V gene lookup returns CDR1 GTSNPN and CDR2 SVGIG (reference sequence). The CDR3 runs 18 residues. The CDR3 nucleotides are TGTGCCTGGAGTACCCCGGGACAGGGACCCTCTGGGGCCAACGTCCTGACTTTC. It encodes CAWSTPGQGPSGANVLTF.

This chain links TRBV5-1 with TRBJ2-1; the D is unclear. This CDR3 contains 13 residues. CDR1 and CDR2 from the germline V gene are SGHRS and YFSETQ. Trimming cost V 0 bases and J 7 bases, with 8 bases left between them. DNA of the CDR3: TGCGCCAGCAGCTTGGGGCAGTGGAATGAGCAGTTCTTC. Protein product: CASSLGQWNEQFF.

V gene TRBV7-9 combines with J gene TRBJ2-3, with TRBD1 identical over 9 bases. The germline CDR1 and CDR2 sequences are SEHNR and FQNEAQ (reference sequence). The ends lost 4 bases at V and 4 bases at J; junction bases unmatched: 3. The CDR3 length is 14 residues. DNA for the CDR3: TGTGCCAGCAGCTCGGGACAGGGCTCAGATACGCAGTATTTT. Amino acid sequence: CASSSGQGSDTQYF.

The V call is TRBV7-6, the J call TRBJ2-3; 13 nucleotides align to TRBD2. The CDR3 sequence is 17 residues long. Germline values: CDR1 SGHVS, CDR2 FNYEAQ. V dropped 1 base and J dropped 1; count of bases not matched to a gene: 2. DNA of the CDR3: TGTGCCAGCAGCTTAGGGACTAGCGGGGGACGCACAGATACGCAGTATTTT. Translating it yields CASSLGTSGGRTDTQYF.

This clone was observed a few times. CDR3 nucleotides: TGTGCCATCAGTGACGACAGGGGTCAGTCACCCCTCCACTTT. Translated, it gives CAISDDRGQSPLHF. The chain uses TRBV10-3 and TRBJ1-6; 8 nucleotides agree with TRBD1. Trimming cost V 3 bases and J 10 bases; bases outside gene matches: 5. Germline-derived CDR1 and CDR2 are ENHRY and SYGVKD. CDR3 length equals 14 residues.

This clone has just a few counts. The chain employs TRBV6-5 and TRBJ1-4; no definite D call. Trimming left V 5 bases short and J 7 bases short, with 17 bases between. This CDR3 spans 15 amino acids. Germline V gene data show CDR1 as MNHEY and CDR2 as SVGAGI. The CDR3 region is CASSTHREPIEKLFF. The CDR3 region has the DNA TGTGCCAGCAGTACACATCGGGAGCCCATTGAAAAACTGTTTTTT.

The gene calls are TRBV27 and TRBJ1-2; TRBD1 matches 12 bases. After removal of 6 bases from V and 4 bases from J, the junction contained 3 bases not matched to a gene. Germline V lookup: CDR1 MNHEY, CDR2 SMNVEV (reference sequence). The CDR3 extends over 14 amino acids. The CDR3 loop reads CASRGTGGTYGYTF. Here the CDR3 DNA reads TGTGCCAGCAGGGGGACAGGGGGCACCTATGGCTACACCTTC.

The CDR3 DNA reads as TGTGCCAGCAGCCCTAACCTCGAGCAGTACTTC. Residues: CASSPNLEQYF. The V gene is TRBV11-2, the J gene TRBJ2-7; D unresolved. Trimming removed 5 bases from V and 6 bases from J, with 8 bases in between. The CDR3 covers 11 residues. The germline gives CDR1 SGHAT, CDR2 FQNNGV. Variable domain in full (rest from reference TRBV11-2 and TRBJ2-7): EAGVAQSPRYKIIEKRQSVAFWCNPISGHATLYWYQQILGQGPKLLIQFQNNGVVDDSQLPKDRFSAERLKGVDSTLKIQPAKLEDSAVYLCASSPNLEQYFGPGTRLTVT.

The V gene is TRBV30, the J gene TRBJ1-4; the D is unclear. V lost 5 bases to trimming and J lost 8 bases, with 9 bases between them. The germline V gene has CDR1 GTSNPN and CDR2 SVGIG (reference sequence). The CDR3 sequence is 11 residues long. CDR3 DNA sequence: TGTGCCTGGTCCCCAGGAGAAAAACTGTTTTTT. It yields the protein CAWSPGEKLFF.

This clone showed up just a few times. V is TRBV5-4 and J is TRBJ2-6; no reliable D call. This CDR3 is built from 16 residues. The germline V gene encodes CDR1 SGHNT and CDR2 YYREEE (reference sequence). Trimming shortened V by 5 bases and J by 1 base, and 13 bases separated the two germline ends. CDR3 in DNA: TGTGCCAGCAGTTTGCCCCCTCCTTCTGGGGCCAACGTCCTGACTTTC. Residues: CASSLPPPSGANVLTF.

The chain links TRBV30 to TRBJ1-6; TRBD1 might be the D (5 bases). The CDR3 length is 14 residues. V was cut by 0 bases and J by 5 bases, with 8 bases left in between. CDR1 is GTSNPN and CDR2 is SVGIG in the germline V gene (reference sequence). This chain's CDR3 is CAWSVARDNSPLHF. CDR3 DNA: TGTGCCTGGAGTGTAGCCAGGGATAATTCACCCCTCCACTTT. The entire variable domain, with the rest obtained from reference TRBV30 and TRBJ1-6, is as follows: SQTIHQWPATLVQPVGSPLSLECTVEGTSNPNLYWYRQAAGRGLQLLFYSVGIGQISSEVPQNLSASRPQDRQFILSSKKLLLSDSGFYLCAWSVARDNSPLHFGNGTRLTVT.

This chain connects TRBV28 to TRBJ2-5, with 9 bases aligning to TRBD2. The CDR3 runs to 14 residues. Germline trimming cut 5 bases from V and 12 bases from J; bases unmatched to any gene: 13. Germline V gene sequence: CDR1 MDHEN, CDR2 SYDVKM. The CDR3 DNA sequence: TGTGCCAGCAGTCCCCCCCTGGGCGGGAGGGCCGAGTACTTC. Protein product: CASSPPLGGRAEYF.

The chain is built from TRBV6-1 and TRBJ2-4, with a weak D call TRBD1 (6 bases). The CDR3 length is 16 residues. The V end lost 1 base, the J end lost 1 base, and 11 bases lay between the germline ends. Germline V CDR1 and CDR2: MNHNS, SASEGT. CDR3: CASSEGQVRAKNIQYF. CDR3 DNA: TGTGCCAGCAGTGAAGGACAGGTACGGGCCAAAAACATTCAGTACTTC.

This clone was counted between two and nine times. The V call is TRBV7-9, the J call TRBJ1-3; D is unresolved. The germline V gene encodes CDR1 SEHNR and CDR2 FQNEAQ (reference sequence). The CDR3 totals 17 residues. Trimming took 0 bases from V and 0 from J, leaving 12 bases between them. CDR3 nucleotide sequence: TGTGCCAGCAGCTTAGCGGGCCAGCAATACTCTGGAAACACCATATATTTT. Amino acid sequence: CASSLAGQQYSGNTIYF. Drawing the rest from reference TRBV7-9 and TRBJ1-3, the complete variable domain is DTGVSQNPRHKITKRGQNVTFRCDPISEHNRLYWYRQTLGQGPEFLTYFQNEAQLEKSRLLSDRFSAERPKGSFSTLEIQRTEQGDSAMYLCASSLAGQQYSGNTIYFGEGSWLTVV.

In its sample, this clone was seen a few times. The chain has TRBV30 and TRBJ1-4, with 8 bases identical to TRBD1. The germline gives CDR1 GTSNPN, CDR2 SVGIG (reference sequence). The CDR3 has 14 residues. J gave up 5 bases and V 5 bases, and 7 bases lay outside the gene matches. The CDR3 region has the DNA TGTGCCTGGGGGAAATACAGGGGGAATGAAAAACTGTTTTTT. Its protein product is CAWGKYRGNEKLFF.

This clone was counted a few times. The chain couples TRBV4-3 to TRBJ2-5; 10 nucleotides align to TRBD2. CDR3 length: 15 amino acids. Germline V gene sequence: CDR1 LGHNA, CDR2 YSLEER. The J segment lost 0 bases and the V segment lost 4 bases, leaving 2 bases of the junction unmatched. The CDR3 protein is CASSRGTSDQETQYF. The CDR3 DNA is TGCGCCAGCAGCCGTGGGACTAGCGACCAAGAGACCCAGTACTTC.

This clone has a handful of counts. This sequence joins TRBV6-1 and TRBJ2-7; D not resolved. Trimming took off 2 bases at V and 2 bases at J, with 13 bases between the two ends. This CDR3 is 15 amino acids long. Germline CDR1 is MNHNS and CDR2 is SASEGT. The CDR3 sequence: CASSEKDGEAYEQYF. In DNA, the CDR3 is TGTGCCAGCAGTGAAAAGGATGGAGAAGCCTACGAGCAGTACTTC.

V gene TRBV28 combines with J gene TRBJ1-5, with D possibly matching TRBD1 (6 bases). Germline V gene data show CDR1 as MDHEN and CDR2 as SYDVKM. Trimming removed 4 bases from V and 0 bases from J, with 10 bases in between. This CDR3 has 15 amino acids. CDR3 in amino acids: CASSSGEYSNQPQHF. The CDR3 DNA reads as TGTGCCAGCAGTTCAGGGGAGTATAGCAATCAGCCCCAGCATTTT.

This clone was seen a handful of times. The chain is built from TRBV5-1 and TRBJ1-6; D may be TRBD1 (6 bases). The CDR3 covers 14 residues. CDR1 is SGHRS, CDR2 YFSETQ, per germline. Deletions cut 0 bases from V and 7 bases from J, with 8 bases between. The CDR3 DNA reads TGCGCCAGCAGCTTGGGGCAGGGGAATTCACCCCTCCACTTT. Translating gives CASSLGQGNSPLHF.